This T cell receptor beta chain was recovered during a study of shared clonotypes between healthy human individuals. For this clone: Other DNA sequences in this sample translate to the same CDR3.

Both subsets, CD45RA+ naive and CD45RA-negative memory, were split from the CD4+ cells. V lost 0 bases to trimming and J lost 0 bases, with 3 bases between them. Germline CDR1 is MGHRA and CDR2 is YSYEKL. The CDR3 spans 14 residues. The protocol was immunoSEQ multiplex PCR, while the TCRdb copy is restricted to in-frame clones and leaves out a portion. The table shows some 2,400,000 clones, with around 95% occurring only once. J is TRBJ1-3 and V is TRBV4-1; D gene uncertain. The material sequenced was naive CD4+ T cells sorted from blood. Noted subset: CD45RA+ positively selected. The TCR comes from a man aged 18 to 30 in good health. The CDR3 nucleotides read TGCGCCAGCAGCCAAGACCCCTCTGGAAACACCATATATTTT. This translates into CASSQDPSGNTIYF.